Shown below are 26 T cell receptor beta chains from a single sample sequenced in a study of early T cells in non-severe SARS-CoV-2 infection. TCRdb passed the 5' RACE reads through MiXCR, listing each CDR3 protein once. The table lists 75,000 to 90,000 distinct CDR3 sequences, about 13% of them singletons. Input material: whole blood. Receptors were obtained from an adult who was a healthcare worker with PCR-confirmed SARS-CoV-2 infection or an uninfected control (not recorded which).

V usage is TRBV29-1 and J usage is TRBJ2-7; a possible D gene is TRBD2 (6 bases). CDR1 SQVTM and CDR2 ANQGSEA come from the germline V gene. V lost 4 bases and J lost 1, with 11 bases in between. This CDR3 region has 13 residues. CDR3 residues: CSVVRLGSYEQYF. CDR3 DNA sequence: TGCAGCGTTGTCCGACTAGGTTCCTACGAGCAGTACTTC.

A few counts support this clonotype. This chain connects TRBV29-1 to TRBJ2-1; either TRBD1 or TRBD2 may supply D (6 bases each). The V end lost 8 bases, the J end lost 4 bases, and 18 bases lay between the germline ends. Germline CDR1 is SQVTM and CDR2 is ANQGSEA. This CDR3 has 14 amino acids. CDR3 in DNA: TGCAGCTCTACTGGGGGGCGAAGATACAATGAGCAGTTCTTC. Its protein is CSSTGGRRYNEQFF.

J is TRBJ2-7 and V is TRBV5-1, with a possible D match to TRBD1 (5 bases). Germline CDR1 and CDR2: SGHRS and YFSETQ. The ends were cut back, 4 bases at V and 3 bases at J, with 20 bases in the middle. CDR3 length equals 16 residues. As DNA, the CDR3 is TGCGCCAGCAGCCTAGGTTCTCCAGGGTTTGACTACGAGCAGTACTTC. It specifies CASSLGSPGFDYEQYF.

CDR3 region: CASSLSRGEQYF. CDR3 nucleotides: TGTGCCAGCAGTTTATCAAGGGGCGAGCAGTACTTC. V and J are TRBV28 and TRBJ2-7; tentatively, D is TRBD1 (5 bases). Germline V gene lookup returns CDR1 MDHEN and CDR2 SYDVKM. This CDR3 spans 12 amino acids. The ends were cut back, 1 base at V and 6 bases at J, with 7 bases in the middle.

This chain connects TRBV29-1 to TRBJ2-4; possible D gene TRBD1, 6 bases. Trimming removed 6 bases at V and 2 bases at J, with 11 bases between. In germline, CDR1 is SQVTM, CDR2 ANQGSEA. The CDR3 is made up of 13 amino acids. CDR3 loop: CSVGQTTKNIQYF. The CDR3 DNA follows: TGCAGCGTAGGACAGACCACCAAAAACATTCAGTACTTC. Variable domain in full (rest from reference TRBV29-1 and TRBJ2-4): SAVISQKPSRDICQRGTSLTIQCQVDSQVTMMFWYRQQPGQSLTLIATANQGSEATYESGFVIDKFPISRPNLTFSTLTVSNMSPEDSSIYLCSVGQTTKNIQYFGAGTRLSVL.

The V gene is TRBV29-1, the J gene TRBJ1-3; tentative D call: TRBD1 (6 bases). The CDR3 has 15 residues. Trimming took off 8 bases at V and 8 bases at J, with 25 bases between the two ends. Germline V gives CDR1 SQVTM, CDR2 ANQGSEA. The CDR3 here is CSPPFPGHRGDTIYF. The CDR3 region has the DNA TGCAGCCCACCGTTTCCGGGACACCGGGGGGACACCATATATTTT.

This rearrangement joins TRBV18 to TRBJ1-5; a weak D match, TRBD1 (5 bases). The V and J ends lost 4 bases and 5 bases respectively, with 12 bases between them. Germline loops: CDR1 KGHSH, CDR2 LQKENI. This CDR3 has 14 amino acids. CDR3 in amino acids: CASSRQGRYQPQHF. For the CDR3, the DNA is TGTGCCAGCTCACGGCAGGGCAGATATCAGCCCCAGCATTTT.

This clonotype was detected many times. The chain couples TRBV5-1 to TRBJ2-3, with D possibly matching TRBD2 (5 bases). V lost 4 bases and J 1 base, leaving 16 bases between the germline ends. The CDR3 covers 16 residues. CDR1 is SGHRS and CDR2 is YFSETQ in the germline V gene. Here the CDR3 DNA reads TGCGCCAGCAGCCTGGGGAGCGGACCTCGCACAGATACGCAGTATTTT. It codes for CASSLGSGPRTDTQYF.

This clonotype was seen a few times. V gene TRBV28 combines with J gene TRBJ2-7, with TRBD1 as a possible D gene (5 bases). The V end lost 5 bases, the J end lost 7 bases, and 12 bases lay between the germline ends. The CDR3 totals 12 residues. Germline CDR1 is MDHEN and CDR2 is SYDVKM. CDR3 sequence (DNA): TGTGCCAGCAGTCCCGGACATGGGGAGCAGTACTTC. The encoded protein is CASSPGHGEQYF.

This clonotype showed up just a few times. This could be a read error, since a much larger clone is one nucleotide away. V and J are TRBV10-3 and TRBJ2-3; no firm D call. Germline V gene data show CDR1 as ENHRY and CDR2 as SYGVKD. The CDR3 has 11 residues. The V end lost 3 bases, the J end lost 2 bases, and 0 bases lay between the germline ends. The CDR3 sequence is CAISDTDTQYF. CDR3 DNA sequence: TGTGCCATCAGTGACACAGATACGCAGTATTTT.

This clonotype came up a few times. V usage is TRBV15 and J usage is TRBJ2-3, with D maybe TRBD1 (6 bases). Trimming left V 3 bases short and J 13 bases short, with 17 bases between. The CDR3 consists of 13 residues. In germline, CDR1 is LNHNV, CDR2 YYDKDF (reference sequence). The CDR3 nucleotides are TGTGCCACCAGCAGGGAGACAGGCCTAAAAAAGTATTTT. It yields the protein CATSRETGLKKYF.

This clonotype was seen many times. The chain links TRBV5-1 to TRBJ2-5; TRBD1 aligns across 11 bases. This CDR3 contains 14 residues. Germline-derived CDR1 and CDR2 are SGHRS and YFSETQ. V was pared by 4 bases and J by 5 bases, with 4 bases of the junction left unmatched. The chain's CDR3 is CASSRTGGMETQYF. DNA of the CDR3: TGCGCCAGCAGCAGGACAGGGGGCATGGAGACCCAGTACTTC.

This clonotype showed up many times. The rearrangement joins TRBV28 to TRBJ2-1; either TRBD1 or TRBD2 may supply D (5 bases each). Trimming removed 5 bases at V and 8 bases at J, with 19 bases between. Looked up from germline, CDR1 is MDHEN and CDR2 is SYDVKM. The CDR3 contains 15 residues. The CDR3 DNA reads TGTGCCAGCAGTAATGGTTTTATTCGGGGCGATGAGCAGTTCTTC. This gives the protein CASSNGFIRGDEQFF.

This clonotype has a count of ten or more. The chain links TRBV20-1 to TRBJ2-5, with 11 nucleotides matching TRBD2. J was trimmed by 2 bases and V by 5 bases; bases with no gene match: 4. Germline V gives CDR1 DFQATT, CDR2 SNEGSKA (reference sequence). The CDR3 is made up of 14 amino acids. CDR3 bases: TGCAGTGCTCTGGGACTAGCGGCTCAAGAGACCCAGTACTTC. Amino acid sequence: CSALGLAAQETQYF.

The table lists this clonotype with a few counts. This chain joins TRBV5-5 and TRBJ1-1; no firm D call. Germline lookup yields CDR1 SGHKS and CDR2 YYEKEE (reference sequence). V lost 5 bases and J 4 bases, leaving 15 bases between the germline ends. The CDR3 sequence is 14 residues long. CDR3 sequence reads: CASSPRAKVTEAFF. CDR3 coding DNA: TGTGCCAGCAGTCCCCGCGCAAAGGTCACTGAAGCTTTCTTT.

In DNA, the CDR3 is TGTGCCAGCAGCCCTCGGGACAGCTCCTACAATGAGCAGTTCTTC. Its translation is CASSPRDSSYNEQFF. The V call is TRBV7-2, the J call TRBJ2-1, with 7 bases aligning to TRBD1. V shed 5 bases and J 0 bases; nucleotides not matched to a gene: 4. Germline V gives CDR1 SGHTA, CDR2 FQGNSA. This CDR3 is built from 15 residues.

The rearrangement links TRBV28 to TRBJ2-7; 7 bases agree with TRBD1. J was trimmed by 1 base and V by 10 bases; bases with no gene match: 7. Germline CDR1 MDHEN, CDR2 SYDVKM. The CDR3 loop spans 13 amino acids. CDR3 DNA: TGTGCCACCGTCCCGGGACAGTCCTACGAGCAGTACTTC. This gives the protein CATVPGQSYEQYF.

In DNA, the CDR3 is TGTGCCAGCATTAAGATAGCGGGAAATACTTATGAGCAGTTCTTC. Translated, it gives CASIKIAGNTYEQFF. The chain combines TRBV28 with TRBJ2-1, with 8 bases that match TRBD2. The J segment lost 8 bases and the V segment lost 7 bases, leaving 13 bases of the junction unmatched. The CDR3 contains 15 residues. Germline loops: CDR1 MDHEN, CDR2 SYDVKM. Variable domain in full (rest from reference TRBV28 and TRBJ2-1): DVKVTQSSRYLVKRTGEKVFLECVQDMDHENMFWYRQDPGLGLRLIYFSYDVKMKEKGDIPEGYSVSREKKERFSLILESASTNQTSMYLCASIKIAGNTYEQFFGPGTRLTVL.

This clonotype was seen repeatedly, ten times or more. The V call is TRBV7-6, the J call TRBJ2-3; perhaps TRBD1 as D (6 bases). This CDR3 is built from 14 residues. CDR1 and CDR2 from the germline V gene are SGHVS and FNYEAQ. V was cut by 1 base and J by 5 bases, with 10 bases left in between. In nucleotides, the CDR3 is TGTGCCAGCAGCTTAGGTAGCAGGGGAGATACGCAGTATTTT. Protein: CASSLGSRGDTQYF.

This clonotype was seen ten or more times. The chain recombines TRBV24-1 with TRBJ2-3; 13 bases fit TRBD2. Germline-derived CDR1 and CDR2 are KGHDR and SFDVKD. The CDR3 runs to 16 residues. With 7 bases clipped from V and 4 bases from J, the junction kept 7 bases outside the gene matches. The CDR3 loop reads CATSAGTSGAADTQYF. The CDR3 region has the DNA TGTGCCACCAGCGCCGGGACTAGCGGGGCCGCAGATACGCAGTATTTT.

This clonotype was recorded many times. V is TRBV20-1 and J is TRBJ1-1; no clear D gene. Trimming shortened V by 8 bases and J by 3 bases, and 4 bases separated the two germline ends. Germline lookup yields CDR1 DFQATT and CDR2 SNEGSKA (reference sequence). The CDR3 is 9 amino acids. The CDR3 loop is CSPDTEAFF. The CDR3 DNA follows: TGCAGTCCAGACACTGAAGCTTTCTTT.

On this clonotype itself: At one end the junction does not follow the germline gene, possibly because of a read error. This chain joins TRBV28 and TRBJ2-7, with D maybe TRBD2 (5 bases). Germline values: CDR1 MDHEN, CDR2 SYDVKM. This CDR3 spans 14 amino acids. The CDR3 region has the DNA TGTGTCAGCAGAGGAAGCCCCCTCGGGGACGAGCAGTACTTC. Translation: CVSRGSPLGDEQYF. The full variable domain, rest sourced from reference TRBV28 and TRBJ2-7, is DVKVTQSSRYLVKRTGEKVFLECVQDMDHENMFWYRQDPGLGLRLIYFSYDVKMKEKGDIPEGYSVSREKKERFSLILESASTNQTSMYLCVSRGSPLGDEQYFGPGTRLTVT.

The CDR3 DNA sequence: TGTGCCAGCAGCGGAAGACTGGGTGGCAAAAACATTCAGTACTTC. It specifies CASSGRLGGKNIQYF. This chain joins TRBV7-2 and TRBJ2-4; D not resolved. Per germline, CDR1 SGHTA and CDR2 FQGNSA. V gave up 5 bases and J gave up 3 bases, with 14 bases separating them. The CDR3 covers 15 residues.

This clonotype appeared a few times. This chain links TRBV7-2 with TRBJ1-1, with D hard to call. Germline loops: CDR1 SGHTA, CDR2 FQGNSA. The CDR3 length is 13 residues. V gave up 5 bases and J gave up 0 bases, with 7 bases separating them. CDR3 sequence reads: CASSPQMNTEAFF. CDR3 nucleotide sequence: TGTGCCAGCAGCCCTCAAATGAACACTGAAGCTTTCTTT.

This clonotype showed up many times. V and J are TRBV20-1 and TRBJ1-2; D ambiguous. Trimming took off 0 bases at V and 8 bases at J, with 19 bases between the two ends. There are 15 residues in the CDR3. CDR1 and CDR2 (germline): DFQATT, SNEGSKA (reference sequence). The CDR3 spells CSARDPKELALGYTF. In DNA, the CDR3 is TGCAGTGCTAGAGACCCTAAGGAACTAGCATTGGGCTACACCTTC.

This clonotype came up a few times. The chain combines TRBV6-5 with TRBJ2-3; D may be TRBD1 (6 bases). Per the germline V gene, CDR1 is MNHEY and CDR2 is SVGAGI. The CDR3 contains 14 residues. V gave up 5 bases and J gave up 6 bases, with 15 bases separating them. CDR3 bases: TGTGCCAGCAGTATGAGGGGGAGAATGGATACGCAGTATTTT. Its protein is CASSMRGRMDTQYF.